Sequencing of this TCR beta chain was carried out in a study of T cells in Graves' hyperthyroidism and ophthalmopathy (dated by TCRdb to the late 2010s). For the wider study: Peripheral blood was collected at initial diagnosis, before any treatment. The roughly 100 discovery patients were randomly divided into training and test sets at a 7:3 ratio. According to the paper, TCR Vbeta CDR3 sequencing was carried out on over 130 peripheral blood samples, which came from some 41 ophthalmopathy, fewer than 80 hyperthyroidism and about 17 progressor patients. Prospective prediction of ophthalmopathy was tested in an independent validation cohort consisting of 18 hyperthyroidism patients and more than 15 patients who later progressed to ophthalmopathy. Thyroid tissue and blood T-cell repertoires from more than five Graves' hyperthyroidism patients were also compared in the study. After blood sampling, hyperthyroidism patients were treated with methimazole at a starting dose of 30 mg daily, and ophthalmopathy patients were treated with high-dose intravenous methylprednisolone. A discovery cohort of approximately 100 patients, approximately 44 with Graves' ophthalmopathy and fewer than 65 with stable Graves' hyperthyroidism, was used to find distinguishing TCR V-J signatures.

The TCR beta CDR3 regions were amplified from the RNA transcripts. The first round of RT-PCR for the TCR CDR3 was performed with the HTBI primer set and the Qiagen OneStep RT-PCR kit. A second multiplex PCR round built the libraries, followed by size selection and purification. Libraries were sequenced paired-end with 100 bp reads on an Illumina HiSeq2000. The paper's processing steps were these. Raw data were processed with SOAPnuke, discarding reads with adapters, uncalled bases, mean Phred below 15, or no exact constant-primer or identifier match. High-quality paired reads were merged using COPE v1.2.5, and each unique nucleotide sequence was defined as a clonotype. MiTCR v1.1 was used to align clonotypes to the IMGT TRBV, TRBD and TRBJ reference segments. The analysis was restricted to V-J combinations with a frequency above 0.0001, which together covered 99% to 99.2% of the repertoires. A TCS score was defined as the ratio between F50 (clonal expansion) and ExV (chaos), using BLOSUM62-based TCRdist between CDR3 peptides within each V-J. Welch's t-statistics and random forest reduced approximately 520 V-J features to 13, which were used in a naive Bayes classifier (R e1071). The public reads were reanalyzed by TCRdb: fastp trimming at Q25, MiXCR alignment, in-frame beta chains only. Each entry merges the rows of one CDR3 protein and shows their most common DNA and genes. TCRdb assigned the V and J calls; the authors' analysis was not used. Across this sample there are hundreds of thousands of distinct CDR3 sequences, with 13% to 15% seen only once. Of the sample, 10% is held by the ten largest clones.

Graves' hyperthyroidism was defined as stable when no progression to ophthalmopathy occurred over 18 months of follow-up. Hyperthyroidism patients were newly diagnosed, had a disease duration of under 2 months, and were aged 18 to 65 years. Exclusion was applied to patients with uncontrolled infections, other autoimmune diseases, pregnancy or lactation. Diagnoses relied on clinical symptoms, serum thyroxine and TRAb, thyroid ultrasound and orbital computed tomography. PBMCs were separated from roughly 10 ml of fresh peripheral blood using Ficoll-Paque density gradient centrifugation. Total RNA was extracted with Trizol reagent, and quality was checked on an Agilent 2100 Bioanalyzer. Concerning this clonotype itself: There is no known antigen for this receptor. No clone much larger than this one lies a single base away; base qualities are absent.

What the research found in general, with its limitations: A 13 V-J signature model separated ophthalmopathy from stable hyperthyroidism, with over 85% sensitivity and around 84% specificity in cross-validation and 80%/75% in testing. Blood samples also contained most of the expanded thyroid clonotypes (frequency above 0.001), which suggests that blood repertoires may reflect thyroid immune responses. No statistical method was used to set the sample size in advance, and investigators knew the group allocation. In validation, progression to ophthalmopathy was predicted by the model with around 70% sensitivity and approximately 78% specificity, a median of around 6.5 months before onset.

What was sequenced was blood. The TCR comes from a woman aged 18 to 35 with Graves' hyperthyroidism.

DNA sequence: TGCGCCAGCAGCTGGGACAGCTTGGTGGCCAAAAACATTCAGTACTTC. Its protein product is CASSWDSLVAKNIQYF. This chain joins TRBV5-1 to TRBJ2-4; 7 nucleotides in the junction match TRBD1. Inclusive of the bounding cysteine and phenylalanine, the CDR3 is 16 residues long. Only CDR3 DNA is held: 48 bases, read in frame from base 1. Trimmed from V: 3 bases; trimmed from J: 1 base; junction bases lacking a gene match: 7. For CDR1 and CDR2, the germline V gene lists SGHRS and YFSETQ.